The source of this T cell receptor (beta chain) is a study of blood T cell repertoires in COVID-19. At the level of the study: Sites in the United States, Italy and Spain provided acute and convalescent COVID-19 samples.

Trimming left V 4 bases short and J 3 bases short, with 15 bases between. The CDR3 spans 15 residues. Germline assignment: CDR1 LGHDT and CDR2 YNNKEL (reference sequence). As originally analysed: Reference gene primer amplification yielded estimated nucleated cell counts. Profiling relied on immunoSEQ multiplex PCR, and the TCRdb table lists in-frame clones only, not all of them. For V, J and clone size, that table is used; D and trimming come from the DNA. In the table there are 250,000 to 350,000 clones, 80% to 90% of which are singletons. Ages ranged from about 18 to 89 years, with residence in about 23 US areas. Participants' reported clinical history set cohort assignment.

This clonotype was sampled from a woman younger than 35 who had recovered from COVID-19. Sequenced sample: PBMCs or T cells enriched from blood (not recorded which). The chain carries TRBV3-1 (or the pseudogene TRBV3-2) and TRBJ1-2; D is perhaps TRBD1 (6 bases). This CDR3 is CASSRKGGEYYGYTF. As DNA, the CDR3 is TGTGCCAGCAGCCGTAAAGGGGGAGAATACTATGGCTACACCTTC.